One and the same sample provided the 12 T cell receptor beta chains below, sequenced in a study of T cell changes during pregnancy in multiple sclerosis. Libraries were prepared by immunoSEQ multiplex PCR; TCRdb keeps only in-frame clonotypes and omits some of them. The table lists tens of thousands of clones, more than 85% of them singletons. The sequenced sample was peripheral blood, obtained in the third trimester of pregnancy. The receptors derive from a female donor with multiple sclerosis, enrolled in a pregnancy study.

This clone was picked up a small number of times. J is TRBJ2-6 and V is TRBV19; 7 bases align to TRBD1. Losses at the gene ends were 3 bases for V and 0 bases for J; bases not matched to a gene: 5. CDR1 and CDR2 from the germline V gene are LNHDA and SQIVND (reference sequence). This CDR3 comprises 17 residues. CDR3 sequence reads: CASSIKGANSGANVLTF. The DNA of the CDR3 is TGTGCCAGTAGTATTAAGGGGGCAAACTCTGGGGCCAACGTCCTGACTTTC.

The chain carries TRBV4-1 and TRBJ2-2; D may be TRBD1 (5 bases). Looked up from germline, CDR1 is MGHRA and CDR2 is YSYEKL. The CDR3 length is 17 residues. V lost 0 bases to trimming and J lost 1 base, with 12 bases between them. The CDR3 bases are TGCGCCAGCAGCCAAGAGGTCAGGGCGCGGAACACCGGGGAGCTGTTTTTT. This codes for CASSQEVRARNTGELFF.

This clone showed up just a few times. This sequence joins TRBV20-1 and TRBJ1-1; D not resolved. Germline CDR1 reads DFQATT; CDR2 reads SNEGSKA (reference sequence). This CDR3 contains 10 residues. V was clipped by 4 bases and J by 9 bases, with 9 bases between them. The CDR3 sequence is CSAKREQAFF. The CDR3 DNA reads as TGCAGTGCTAAAAGGGAGCAAGCTTTCTTT.

This chain joins TRBV19 and TRBJ2-2, with D possibly matching TRBD1 (6 bases). V shed 5 bases and J shed 5 bases, with 12 bases lying between them. Germline CDR1 LNHDA, CDR2 SQIVND (reference sequence). CDR3 length: 14 amino acids. DNA of the CDR3: TGTGCCAGTAGTCTGGACAGTAGGACCGGGGAGCTGTTTTTT. The encoded protein is CASSLDSRTGELFF.

The J gene is TRBJ2-3, the V gene TRBV11-1, with a tentative D call TRBD2 (5 bases). Trimming shortened V by 5 bases and J by 4 bases, and 16 bases separated the two germline ends. Germline V gene sequence: CDR1 SGHAT, CDR2 FQDESV (reference sequence). The CDR3 runs 15 residues. The CDR3 loop reads CASSPRVLVSDTQYF. The CDR3 DNA reads as TGTGCCAGCAGCCCTAGGGTACTAGTATCAGATACGCAGTATTTT.

CDR3 coding DNA: TGTGCCAGCAGACGAAGAACAGGGGGCTCACAAGAGACCCAGTACTTC. Translation gives CASRRRTGGSQETQYF. The rearrangement joins TRBV7-2 to TRBJ2-5; TRBD1 matches 9 bases. The CDR3 is 16 residues long. From germline, CDR1 is SGHTA and CDR2 FQGNSA. V shed 6 bases, J shed 2 bases, and the junction held 10 bases outside the gene matches.

The chain recombines TRBV9 with TRBJ2-2, with 8 bases that match TRBD1. V shed 0 bases, J shed 6 bases, and the junction held 10 bases outside the gene matches. This CDR3 spans 17 amino acids. The V gene's germline CDR1 is SGDLS and CDR2 YYNGEE. DNA for the CDR3: TGTGCCAGCAGCGTAGAGAGGACAGGGCCTAATTCCGGGGAGCTGTTTTTT. Protein product: CASSVERTGPNSGELFF.

This sequence joins TRBV5-6 and TRBJ1-1; 11 nucleotides line up with TRBD1. The CDR3 covers 17 residues. J lost 0 bases, V lost 1 base, and 5 bases had no gene match. Germline CDR1 reads SGHDT; CDR2 reads YYEEEE. CDR3 nucleotide sequence: TGTGCCAGCAGCTTGATGGGACAGGGGGGAATGAACACTGAAGCTTTCTTT. This codes for CASSLMGQGGMNTEAFF.

The V gene is TRBV11-3, the J gene TRBJ2-7, with D perhaps TRBD2 (5 bases). Trimming cost V 6 bases and J 3 bases, with 12 bases left between them. The CDR3 contains 13 residues. Germline V gives CDR1 SGHNT, CDR2 YENEEA. The CDR3 spells CASRGRTRYEQYF. The DNA of the CDR3 is TGTGCCAGCAGGGGCCGGACTCGCTACGAGCAGTACTTC.

The rearrangement uses TRBV30 and TRBJ1-1; a possible D gene is TRBD1 (5 bases). Germline loops: CDR1 GTSNPN, CDR2 SVGIG (reference sequence). The V and J ends lost 4 bases and 7 bases respectively, with 10 bases between them. This CDR3 has 11 residues. CDR3: CAWTFDSEAFF. The CDR3 DNA reads TGTGCCTGGACCTTCGACAGTGAAGCTTTCTTT.

Only one count was recorded for this clone. The rearrangement joins TRBV4-3 to TRBJ2-2; 10 bases map to TRBD2. Trimming cost V 0 bases and J 8 bases; bases outside gene matches: 6. Germline values: CDR1 LGHNA, CDR2 YSLEER. CDR3 size: 16 residues. CDR3 coding DNA: TGCGCCAGCAGCCAAGACCCTAGCGGGAGCAATGGGGAGCTGTTTTTT. Translation gives CASSQDPSGSNGELFF.

The V gene is TRBV4-1, the J gene TRBJ2-2; TRBD2 might be the D (5 bases). V was shortened by 2 bases and J by 4 bases, with 11 bases between the two germline ends. Germline V gene data show CDR1 as MGHRA and CDR2 as YSYEKL. The CDR3 sequence is 15 residues long. For the CDR3, the DNA is TGCGCCAGCAGCCAATATGAGGGAAGCACCGGGGAGCTGTTTTTT. The encoded protein is CASSQYEGSTGELFF.